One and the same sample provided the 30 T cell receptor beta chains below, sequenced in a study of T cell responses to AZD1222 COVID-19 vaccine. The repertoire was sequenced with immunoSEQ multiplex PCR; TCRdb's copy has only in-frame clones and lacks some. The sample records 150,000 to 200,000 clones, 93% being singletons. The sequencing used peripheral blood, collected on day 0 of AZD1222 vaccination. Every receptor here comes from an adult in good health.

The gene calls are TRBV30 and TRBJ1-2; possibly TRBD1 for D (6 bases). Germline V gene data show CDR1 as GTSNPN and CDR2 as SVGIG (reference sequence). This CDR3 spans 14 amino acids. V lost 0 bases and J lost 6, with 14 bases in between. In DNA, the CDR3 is TGTGCCTGGAGTGTATTGGGGGGCGGGCATGGCTACACCTTC. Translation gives CAWSVLGGGHGYTF.

The CDR3 reads CASGLGWGGAEQYF. The CDR3 DNA is TGTGCCAGCGGACTAGGATGGGGGGGTGCCGAGCAGTACTTC. The chain uses TRBV9 and TRBJ2-7; 7 bases agree with TRBD2. CDR1 and CDR2 from the germline V gene are SGDLS and YYNGEE. This CDR3 has 14 residues. With 7 bases clipped from V and 6 bases from J, the junction kept 13 bases outside the gene matches.

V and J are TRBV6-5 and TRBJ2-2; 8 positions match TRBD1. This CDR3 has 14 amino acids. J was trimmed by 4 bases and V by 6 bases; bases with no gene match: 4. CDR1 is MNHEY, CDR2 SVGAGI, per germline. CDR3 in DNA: TGTGCCAGCAGCCGACAGGGGCGCACCGGGGAGCTGTTTTTT. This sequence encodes CASSRQGRTGELFF.

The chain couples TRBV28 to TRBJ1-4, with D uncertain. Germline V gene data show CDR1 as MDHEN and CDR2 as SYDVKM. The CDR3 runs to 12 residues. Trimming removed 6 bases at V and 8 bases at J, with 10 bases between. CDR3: CASRQTREKLFF. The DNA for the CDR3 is TGTGCCAGCAGACAGACCAGGGAAAAACTGTTTTTT.

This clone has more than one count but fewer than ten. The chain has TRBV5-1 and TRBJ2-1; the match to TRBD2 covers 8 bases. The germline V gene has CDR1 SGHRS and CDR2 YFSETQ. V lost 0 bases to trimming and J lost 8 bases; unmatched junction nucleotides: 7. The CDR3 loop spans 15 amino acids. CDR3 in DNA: TGCGCCAGCAGCTTGGCGGGGGGGATTTCCCATGAGCAGTTCTTC. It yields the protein CASSLAGGISHEQFF.

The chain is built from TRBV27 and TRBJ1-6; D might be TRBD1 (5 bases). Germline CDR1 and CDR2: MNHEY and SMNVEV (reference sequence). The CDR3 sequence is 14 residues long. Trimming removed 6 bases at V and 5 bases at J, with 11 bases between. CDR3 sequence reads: CASRWGGNNSPLHF. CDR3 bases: TGTGCCAGCAGGTGGGGGGGAAATAATTCACCCCTCCACTTT.

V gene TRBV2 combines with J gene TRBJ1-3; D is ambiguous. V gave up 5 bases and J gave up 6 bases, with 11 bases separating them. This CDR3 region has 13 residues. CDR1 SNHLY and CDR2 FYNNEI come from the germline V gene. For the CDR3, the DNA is TGTGCCAGCAGTAAGGCAGAGGCAAACACCATATATTTT. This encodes CASSKAEANTIYF. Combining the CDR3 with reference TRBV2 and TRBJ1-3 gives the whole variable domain EPEVTQTPSHQVTQMGQEVILRCVPISNHLYFYWYRQILGQKVEFLVSFYNNEISEKSEIFDDQFSVERPDGSNFTLKIRSTKLEDSAMYFCASSKAEANTIYFGEGSWLTVV.

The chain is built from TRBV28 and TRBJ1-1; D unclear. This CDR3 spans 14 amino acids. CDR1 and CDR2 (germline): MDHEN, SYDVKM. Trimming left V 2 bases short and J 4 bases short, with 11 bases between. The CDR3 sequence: CASSLLGIRTEAFF. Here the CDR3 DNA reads TGTGCCAGCAGTTTACTGGGGATTCGCACTGAAGCTTTCTTT.

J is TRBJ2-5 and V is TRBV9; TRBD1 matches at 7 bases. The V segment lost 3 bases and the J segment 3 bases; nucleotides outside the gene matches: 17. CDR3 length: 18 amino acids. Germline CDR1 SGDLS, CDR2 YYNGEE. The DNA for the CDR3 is TGTGCCAGCAGCGCCCGGACAGGAGGAGTCTGGTCCGAAGAGACCCAGTACTTC. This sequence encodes CASSARTGGVWSEETQYF.

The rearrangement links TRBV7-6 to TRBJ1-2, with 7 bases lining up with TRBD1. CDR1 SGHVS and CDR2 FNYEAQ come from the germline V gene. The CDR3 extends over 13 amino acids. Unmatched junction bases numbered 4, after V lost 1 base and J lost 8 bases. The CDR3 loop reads CASSLDRGGGYTF. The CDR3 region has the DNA TGTGCCAGCAGCTTAGACAGGGGAGGAGGCTACACCTTC.

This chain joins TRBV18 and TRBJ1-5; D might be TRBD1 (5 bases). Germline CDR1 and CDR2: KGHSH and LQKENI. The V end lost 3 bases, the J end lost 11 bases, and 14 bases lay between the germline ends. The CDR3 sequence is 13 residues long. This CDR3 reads CASSPKSGQSQHF. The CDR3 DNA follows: TGTGCCAGCTCACCGAAATCGGGGCAGTCCCAGCATTTT.

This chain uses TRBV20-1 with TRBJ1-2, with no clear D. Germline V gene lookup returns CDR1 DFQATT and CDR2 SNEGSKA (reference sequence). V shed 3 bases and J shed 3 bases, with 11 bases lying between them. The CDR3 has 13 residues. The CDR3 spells CSASPSPDYGYTF. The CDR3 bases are TGCAGTGCTAGTCCCTCCCCCGACTATGGCTACACCTTC.

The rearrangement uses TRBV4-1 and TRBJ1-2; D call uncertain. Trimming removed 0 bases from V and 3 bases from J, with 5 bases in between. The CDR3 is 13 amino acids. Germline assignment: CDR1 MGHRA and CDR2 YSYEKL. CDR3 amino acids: CASSQDRYYGYTF. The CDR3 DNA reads TGCGCCAGCAGCCAAGACAGGTACTATGGCTACACCTTC.

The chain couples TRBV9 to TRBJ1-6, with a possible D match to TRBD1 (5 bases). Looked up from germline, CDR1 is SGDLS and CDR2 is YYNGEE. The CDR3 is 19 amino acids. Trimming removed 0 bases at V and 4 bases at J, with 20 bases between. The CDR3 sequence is CASSVDPGPTRRYNSPLHF. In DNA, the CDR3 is TGTGCCAGCAGCGTAGATCCAGGGCCGACTAGGAGATATAATTCACCCCTCCACTTT.

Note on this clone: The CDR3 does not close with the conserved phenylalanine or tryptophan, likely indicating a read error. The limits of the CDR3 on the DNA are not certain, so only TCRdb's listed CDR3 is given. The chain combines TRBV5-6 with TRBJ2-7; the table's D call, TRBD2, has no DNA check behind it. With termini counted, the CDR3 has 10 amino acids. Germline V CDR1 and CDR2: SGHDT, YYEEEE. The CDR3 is CASSRLAGGP.

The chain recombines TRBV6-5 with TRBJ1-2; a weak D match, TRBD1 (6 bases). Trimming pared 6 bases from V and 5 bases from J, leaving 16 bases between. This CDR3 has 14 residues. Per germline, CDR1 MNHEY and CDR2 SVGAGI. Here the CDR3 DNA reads TGTGCCAGCAGGACTAGGACAGTCGCATATGGCTACACCTTC. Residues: CASRTRTVAYGYTF.

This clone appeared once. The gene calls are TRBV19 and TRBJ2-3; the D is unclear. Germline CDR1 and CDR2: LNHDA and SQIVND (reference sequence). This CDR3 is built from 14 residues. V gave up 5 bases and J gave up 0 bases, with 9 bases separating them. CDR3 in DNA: TGTGCCAGTAGTGGCGGTGGGAGCACAGATACGCAGTATTTT. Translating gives CASSGGGSTDTQYF.

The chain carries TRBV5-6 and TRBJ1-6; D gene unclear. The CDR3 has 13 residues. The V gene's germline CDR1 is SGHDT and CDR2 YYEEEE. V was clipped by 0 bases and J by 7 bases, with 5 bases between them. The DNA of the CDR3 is TGTGCCAGCAGCTTGGATAGGAATTCACCCCTCCACTTT. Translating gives CASSLDRNSPLHF.

The CDR3 DNA reads as TGTGCCTGGAAGGAAGCGGGGGGGCCGACAGATACGCAGTATTTT. It translates to CAWKEAGGPTDTQYF. V and J are TRBV30 and TRBJ2-3; 10 positions agree with TRBD2. Germline V gene sequence: CDR1 GTSNPN, CDR2 SVGIG (reference sequence). This CDR3 has 15 amino acids. The J segment lost 3 bases and the V segment lost 4 bases, leaving 7 bases of the junction unmatched.

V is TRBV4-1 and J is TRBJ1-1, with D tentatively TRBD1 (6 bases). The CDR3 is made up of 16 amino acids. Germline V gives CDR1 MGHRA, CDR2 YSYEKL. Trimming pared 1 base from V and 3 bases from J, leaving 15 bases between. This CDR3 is CASSQGRTAVDTEAFF. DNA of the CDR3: TGCGCCAGCAGCCAAGGCCGGACAGCAGTGGACACTGAAGCTTTCTTT.

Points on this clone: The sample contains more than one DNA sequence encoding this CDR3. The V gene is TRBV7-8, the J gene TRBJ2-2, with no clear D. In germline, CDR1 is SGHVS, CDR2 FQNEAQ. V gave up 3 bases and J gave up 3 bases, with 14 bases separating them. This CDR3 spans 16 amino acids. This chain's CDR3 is CASSLSFRPYTGELFF. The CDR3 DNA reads TGTGCCAGCAGCTTGTCCTTCCGACCGTACACCGGGGAGCTGTTTTTT.

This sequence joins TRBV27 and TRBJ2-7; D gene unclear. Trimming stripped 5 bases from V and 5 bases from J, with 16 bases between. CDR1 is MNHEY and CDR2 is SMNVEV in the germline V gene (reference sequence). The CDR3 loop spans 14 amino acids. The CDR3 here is CASSVSTIGDEQYF. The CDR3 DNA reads TGTGCCAGCAGTGTGTCTACCATTGGGGACGAGCAGTACTTC.

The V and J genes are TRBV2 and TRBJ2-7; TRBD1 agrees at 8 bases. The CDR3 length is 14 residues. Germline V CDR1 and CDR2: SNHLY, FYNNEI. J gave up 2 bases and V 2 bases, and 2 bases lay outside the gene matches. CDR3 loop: CASSERTGTYEQYF. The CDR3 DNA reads TGTGCCAGCAGTGAACGGACAGGGACCTACGAGCAGTACTTC.

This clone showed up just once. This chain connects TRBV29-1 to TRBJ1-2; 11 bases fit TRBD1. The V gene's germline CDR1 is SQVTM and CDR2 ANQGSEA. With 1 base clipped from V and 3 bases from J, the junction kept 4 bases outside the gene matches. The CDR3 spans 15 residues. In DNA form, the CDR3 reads TGCAGCGTTGAAGGAGGGACAGGGGGGGACTATGGCTACACCTTC. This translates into CSVEGGTGGDYGYTF.

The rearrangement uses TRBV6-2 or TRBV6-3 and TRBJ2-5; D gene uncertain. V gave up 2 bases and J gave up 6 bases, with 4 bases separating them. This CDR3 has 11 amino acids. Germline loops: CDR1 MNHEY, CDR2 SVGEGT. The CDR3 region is CASSYGKTQYF. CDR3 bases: TGTGCCAGCAGTTACGGGAAGACCCAGTACTTC.

CDR3 region: CASSLVGALNTEAFF. The CDR3 coding sequence is TGTGCCAGCAGCCTAGTGGGAGCCCTGAACACTGAAGCTTTCTTT. The chain links TRBV7-2 to TRBJ1-1, with unresolved D. Looked up from germline, CDR1 is SGHTA and CDR2 is FQGNSA. V was pared by 5 bases and J by 0 bases, with 13 bases between. The CDR3 runs to 15 residues.

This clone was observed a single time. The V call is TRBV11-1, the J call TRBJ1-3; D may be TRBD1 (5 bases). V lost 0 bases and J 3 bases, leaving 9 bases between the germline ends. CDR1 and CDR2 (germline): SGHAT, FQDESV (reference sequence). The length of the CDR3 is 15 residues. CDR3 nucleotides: TGTGCCAGCAGCTTAGCGCTACAGGATGGAAACACCATATATTTT. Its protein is CASSLALQDGNTIYF.

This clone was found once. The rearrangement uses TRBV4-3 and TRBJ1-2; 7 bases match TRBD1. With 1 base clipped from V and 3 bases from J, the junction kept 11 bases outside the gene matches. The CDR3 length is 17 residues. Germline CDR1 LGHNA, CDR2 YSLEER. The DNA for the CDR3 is TGCGCCAGCAGCCAAGTGTTTCAAGGACAGGCCTACTATGGCTACACCTTC. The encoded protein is CASSQVFQGQAYYGYTF.

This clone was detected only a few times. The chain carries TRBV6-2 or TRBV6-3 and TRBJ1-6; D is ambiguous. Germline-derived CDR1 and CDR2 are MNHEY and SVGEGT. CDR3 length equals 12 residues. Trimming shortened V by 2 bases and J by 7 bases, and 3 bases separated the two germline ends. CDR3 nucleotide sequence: TGTGCCAGCAGTTACAGGAATTCACCCCTCCACTTT. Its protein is CASSYRNSPLHF.

The CDR3 sequence is CASSPEEWYNEQFF. Here the CDR3 DNA reads TGTGCCAGCAGCCCCGAGGAATGGTACAATGAGCAGTTCTTC. The chain employs TRBV7-9 and TRBJ2-1; the D is unclear. The CDR3 is 14 residues long. Germline-derived CDR1 and CDR2 are SEHNR and FQNEAQ (reference sequence). The V gene lost 5 bases and the J gene lost 4 bases, with 12 bases spanning the gap.